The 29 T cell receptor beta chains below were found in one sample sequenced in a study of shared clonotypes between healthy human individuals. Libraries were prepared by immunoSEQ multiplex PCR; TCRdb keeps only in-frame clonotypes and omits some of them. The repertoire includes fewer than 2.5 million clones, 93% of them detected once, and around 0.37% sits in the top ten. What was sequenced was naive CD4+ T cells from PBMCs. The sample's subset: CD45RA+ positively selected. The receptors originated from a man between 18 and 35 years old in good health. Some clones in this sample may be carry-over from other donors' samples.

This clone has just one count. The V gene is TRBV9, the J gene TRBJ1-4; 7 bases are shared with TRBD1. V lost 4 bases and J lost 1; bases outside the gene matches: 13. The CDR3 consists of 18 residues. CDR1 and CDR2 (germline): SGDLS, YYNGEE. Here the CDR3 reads CASSSNLQGVVTNEKLFF. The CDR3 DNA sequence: TGTGCCAGCAGCTCGAACCTCCAGGGGGTCGTAACTAATGAAAAACTGTTTTTT.

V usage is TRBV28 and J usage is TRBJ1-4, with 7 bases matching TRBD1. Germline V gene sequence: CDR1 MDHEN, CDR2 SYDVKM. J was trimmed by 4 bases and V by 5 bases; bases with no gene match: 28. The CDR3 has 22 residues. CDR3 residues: CASSTLYARDSPTYFFNEKLFF. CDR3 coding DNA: TGTGCCAGCAGTACATTGTACGCCCGGGACAGCCCAACTTATTTCTTTAATGAAAAACTGTTTTTT.

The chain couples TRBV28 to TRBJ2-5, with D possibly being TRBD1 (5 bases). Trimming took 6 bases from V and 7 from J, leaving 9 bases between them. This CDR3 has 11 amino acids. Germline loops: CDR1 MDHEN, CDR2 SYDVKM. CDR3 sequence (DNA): TGTGCCAGCAGCGACCAGGGGACCCAGTACTTC. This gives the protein CASSDQGTQYF.

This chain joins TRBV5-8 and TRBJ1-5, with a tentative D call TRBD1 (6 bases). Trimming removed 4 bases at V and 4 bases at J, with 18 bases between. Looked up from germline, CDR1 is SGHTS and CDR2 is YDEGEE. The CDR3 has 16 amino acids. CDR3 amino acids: CASSRGRGARNQPQHF. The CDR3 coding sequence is TGTGCCAGCAGCCGCGGAAGGGGGGCTAGGAATCAGCCCCAGCATTTT.

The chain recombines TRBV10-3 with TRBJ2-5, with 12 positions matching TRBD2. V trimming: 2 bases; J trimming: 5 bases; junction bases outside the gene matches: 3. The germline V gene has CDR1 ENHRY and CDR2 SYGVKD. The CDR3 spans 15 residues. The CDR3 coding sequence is TGTGCCATCAGTGAGCTCGGACTAGCGGGGGAGACCCAGTACTTC. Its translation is CAISELGLAGETQYF.

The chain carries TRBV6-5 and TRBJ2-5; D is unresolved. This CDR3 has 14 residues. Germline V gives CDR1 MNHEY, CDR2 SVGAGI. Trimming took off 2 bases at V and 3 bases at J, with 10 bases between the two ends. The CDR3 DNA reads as TGTGCCAGCAGTTACGATACAGATGAAGAGACCCAGTACTTC. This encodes CASSYDTDEETQYF.

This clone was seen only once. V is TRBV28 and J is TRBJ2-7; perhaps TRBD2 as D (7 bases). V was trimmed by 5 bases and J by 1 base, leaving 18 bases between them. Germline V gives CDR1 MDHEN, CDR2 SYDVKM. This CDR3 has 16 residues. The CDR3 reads CASSTDTRGGSYEQYF. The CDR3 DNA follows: TGTGCCAGCAGTACGGATACGAGGGGGGGATCCTACGAGCAGTACTTC.

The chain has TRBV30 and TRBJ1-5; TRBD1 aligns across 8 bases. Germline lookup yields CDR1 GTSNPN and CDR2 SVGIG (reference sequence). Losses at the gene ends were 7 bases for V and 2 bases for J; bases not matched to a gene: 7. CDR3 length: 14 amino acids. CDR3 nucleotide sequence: TGTGCCTTACAGACAGGGGCTCGCAATCAGCCCCAGCATTTT. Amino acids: CALQTGARNQPQHF.

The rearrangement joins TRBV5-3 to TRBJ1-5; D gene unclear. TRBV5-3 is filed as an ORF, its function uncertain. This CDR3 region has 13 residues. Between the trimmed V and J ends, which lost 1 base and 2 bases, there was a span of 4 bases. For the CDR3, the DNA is TGTGCCAGAAGCTTGACAGGCAATCAGCCCCAGCATTTT. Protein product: CARSLTGNQPQHF.

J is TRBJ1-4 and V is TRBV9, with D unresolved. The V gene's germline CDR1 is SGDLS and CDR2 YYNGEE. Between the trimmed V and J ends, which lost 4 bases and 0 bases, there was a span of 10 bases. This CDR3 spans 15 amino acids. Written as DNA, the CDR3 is TGTGCCAGCAGCCCACAGATTGCAACTAATGAAAAACTGTTTTTT. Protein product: CASSPQIATNEKLFF.

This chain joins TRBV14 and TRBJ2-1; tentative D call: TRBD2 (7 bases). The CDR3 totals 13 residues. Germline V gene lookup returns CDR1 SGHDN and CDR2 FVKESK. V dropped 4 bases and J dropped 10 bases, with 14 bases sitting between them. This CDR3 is CASSRGGVFEQFF. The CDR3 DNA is TGTGCCAGCAGCCGAGGGGGGGTCTTCGAGCAGTTCTTC.

The CDR3: CASSDSRTNYEQYF. The CDR3 DNA is TGTGCCAGCAGCGACAGCCGGACAAACTACGAGCAGTACTTC. The chain uses TRBV28 and TRBJ2-7; TRBD1 might be the D (5 bases). This CDR3 has 14 residues. V was clipped by 6 bases and J by 3 bases, with 15 bases between them. CDR1 and CDR2 from the germline V gene are MDHEN and SYDVKM.

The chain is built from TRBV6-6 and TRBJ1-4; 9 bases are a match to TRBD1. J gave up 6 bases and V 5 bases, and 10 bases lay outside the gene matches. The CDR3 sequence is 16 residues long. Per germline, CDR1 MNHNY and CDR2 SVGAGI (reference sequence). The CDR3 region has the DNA TGTGCCAGCAGTCCAACAAGGGGACAGGGCTATGAAAAACTGTTTTTT. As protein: CASSPTRGQGYEKLFF.

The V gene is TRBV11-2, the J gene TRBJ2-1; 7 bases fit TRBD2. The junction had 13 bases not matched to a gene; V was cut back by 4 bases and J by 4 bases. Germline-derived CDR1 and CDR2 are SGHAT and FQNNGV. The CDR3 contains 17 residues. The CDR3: CASSSPLAGRVYNEQFF. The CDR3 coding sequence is TGTGCCAGCAGCTCACCCCTAGCTGGGAGGGTGTACAATGAGCAGTTCTTC.

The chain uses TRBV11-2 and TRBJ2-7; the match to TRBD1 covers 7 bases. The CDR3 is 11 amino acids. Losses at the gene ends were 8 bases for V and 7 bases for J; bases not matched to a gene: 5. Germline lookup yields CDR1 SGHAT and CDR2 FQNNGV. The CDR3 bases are TGTGCCAGCCGACAGGGTGGTGAGCAGTACTTC. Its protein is CASRQGGEQYF.

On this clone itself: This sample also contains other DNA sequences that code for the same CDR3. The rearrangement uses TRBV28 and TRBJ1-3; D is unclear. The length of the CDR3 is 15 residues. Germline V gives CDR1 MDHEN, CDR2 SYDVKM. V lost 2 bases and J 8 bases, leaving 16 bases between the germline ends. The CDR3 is CASSLRRTVGDTIYF. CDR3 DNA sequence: TGTGCCAGCAGTTTACGGCGAACAGTCGGAGACACCATATATTTT.

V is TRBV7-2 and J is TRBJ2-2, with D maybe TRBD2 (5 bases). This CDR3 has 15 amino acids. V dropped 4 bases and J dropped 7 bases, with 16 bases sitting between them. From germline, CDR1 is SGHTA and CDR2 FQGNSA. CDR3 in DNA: TGTGCCAGCAGCTCAACCATCGGACTCTTCGGGGAGCTGTTTTTT. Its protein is CASSSTIGLFGELFF.

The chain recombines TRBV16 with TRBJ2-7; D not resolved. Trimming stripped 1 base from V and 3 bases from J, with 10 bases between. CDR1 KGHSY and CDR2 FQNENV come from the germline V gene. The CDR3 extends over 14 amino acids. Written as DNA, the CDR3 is TGTGCCAGCAGCCAATTCTCCGCTTACTACGAGCAGTACTTC. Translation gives CASSQFSAYYEQYF.

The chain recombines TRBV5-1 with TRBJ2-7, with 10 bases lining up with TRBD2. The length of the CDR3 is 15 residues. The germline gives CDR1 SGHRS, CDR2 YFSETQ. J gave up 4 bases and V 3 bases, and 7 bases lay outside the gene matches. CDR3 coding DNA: TGCGCCAGCAGCTCTCTAGCGGGAGTGGTTTACGAGCAGTACTTC. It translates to CASSSLAGVVYEQYF.

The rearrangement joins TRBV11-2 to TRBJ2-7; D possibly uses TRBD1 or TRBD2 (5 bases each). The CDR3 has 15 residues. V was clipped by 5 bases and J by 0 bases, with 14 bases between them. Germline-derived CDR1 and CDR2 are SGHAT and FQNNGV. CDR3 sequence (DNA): TGTGCCAGCAGCCACCGGGACGTTAGCTCCTACGAGCAGTACTTC. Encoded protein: CASSHRDVSSYEQYF.

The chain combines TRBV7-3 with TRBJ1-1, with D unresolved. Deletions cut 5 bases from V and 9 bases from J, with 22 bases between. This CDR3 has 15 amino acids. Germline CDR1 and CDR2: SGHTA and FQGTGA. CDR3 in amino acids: CASSPVYDSLVKAFF. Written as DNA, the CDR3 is TGTGCCAGCAGCCCCGTATACGACTCCTTGGTGAAAGCTTTCTTT.

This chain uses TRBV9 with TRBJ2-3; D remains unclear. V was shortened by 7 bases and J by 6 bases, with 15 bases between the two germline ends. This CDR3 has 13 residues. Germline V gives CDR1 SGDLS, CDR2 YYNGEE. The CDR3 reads CASSDPVTDTQYF. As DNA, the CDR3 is TGTGCCAGCTCGGACCCAGTCACCGATACGCAGTATTTT.

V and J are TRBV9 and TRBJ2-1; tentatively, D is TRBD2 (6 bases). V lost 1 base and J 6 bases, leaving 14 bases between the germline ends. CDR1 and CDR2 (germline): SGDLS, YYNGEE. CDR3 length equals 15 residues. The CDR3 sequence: CASSVQGGGFNEQFF. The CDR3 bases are TGTGCCAGCAGCGTACAGGGCGGAGGGTTCAATGAGCAGTTCTTC.

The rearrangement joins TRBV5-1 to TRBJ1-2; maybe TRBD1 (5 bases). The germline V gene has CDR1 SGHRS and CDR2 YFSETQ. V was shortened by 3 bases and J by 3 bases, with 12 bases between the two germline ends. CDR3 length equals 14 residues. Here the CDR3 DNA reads TGCGCCAGCAGCTCGATCGGGACGGACTATGGCTACACCTTC. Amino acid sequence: CASSSIGTDYGYTF.

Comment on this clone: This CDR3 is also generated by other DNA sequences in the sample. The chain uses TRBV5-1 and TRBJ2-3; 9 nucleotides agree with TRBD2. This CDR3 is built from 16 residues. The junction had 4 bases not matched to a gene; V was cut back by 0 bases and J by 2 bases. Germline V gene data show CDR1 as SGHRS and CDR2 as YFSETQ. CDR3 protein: CASSLGAGGSTDTQYF. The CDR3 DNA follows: TGCGCCAGCAGCTTGGGCGCGGGAGGGTCCACAGATACGCAGTATTTT. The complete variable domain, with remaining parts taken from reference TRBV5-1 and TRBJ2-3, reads KAGVTQTPRYLIKTRGQQVTLSCSPISGHRSVSWYQQTPGQGLQFLFEYFSETQRNKGNFPGRFSGRQFSNSRSEMNVSTLELGDSALYLCASSLGAGGSTDTQYFGPGTRLTVL.

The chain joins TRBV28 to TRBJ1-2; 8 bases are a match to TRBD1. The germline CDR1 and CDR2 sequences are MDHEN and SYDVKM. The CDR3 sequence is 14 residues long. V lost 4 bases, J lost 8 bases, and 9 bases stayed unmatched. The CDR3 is CASSSPDREGGYTF. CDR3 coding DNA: TGTGCCAGCAGTTCCCCGGACAGGGAGGGCGGCTACACCTTC.

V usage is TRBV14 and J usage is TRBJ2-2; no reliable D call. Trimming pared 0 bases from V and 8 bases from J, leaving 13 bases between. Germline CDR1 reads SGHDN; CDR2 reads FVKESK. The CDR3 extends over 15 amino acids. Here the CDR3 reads CASSQDWSYRGELFF. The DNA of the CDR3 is TGTGCCAGCAGCCAAGACTGGTCTTATCGAGGGGAGCTGTTTTTT.

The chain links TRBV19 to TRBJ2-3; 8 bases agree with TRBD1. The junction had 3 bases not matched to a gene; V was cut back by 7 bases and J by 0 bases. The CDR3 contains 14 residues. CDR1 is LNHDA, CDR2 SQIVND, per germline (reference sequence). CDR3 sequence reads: CASTGGLSTDTQYF. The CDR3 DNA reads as TGTGCCAGTACAGGGGGCTTAAGCACAGATACGCAGTATTTT.

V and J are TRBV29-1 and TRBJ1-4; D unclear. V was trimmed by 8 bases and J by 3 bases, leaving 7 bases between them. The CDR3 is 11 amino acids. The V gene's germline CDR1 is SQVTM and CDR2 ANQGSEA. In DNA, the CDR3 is TGCAGCACCCAGGCTAATGAAAAACTGTTTTTT. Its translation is CSTQANEKLFF.